The rows below give T cell receptor beta chains drawn from one sample of a study of post-analysis software for immune sequencing data. TCRdb called the PCR reads again in MiXCR, with one record for every CDR3 protein. Of about 430,000 distinct CDR3 sequences listed, roughly 38% are singletons. Sequenced: blood. The source of these receptors is a girl aged 2 to 9 with multiple sclerosis. CDR3s include the opening cysteine and the closing phenylalanine or tryptophan. A D gene is named only where the DNA matches it firmly. Only part of the rows carry a size: once, few, many, or a class if the clone is expanded.

D	size	J	V	CDR3	DNA
TRBD1	-	TRBJ1-2	TRBV29-1	CSVAGQGHYGYTF	TGCAGCGTAGCCGGACAGGGACACTATGGCTACACCTTC
TRBD2	-	TRBJ2-2	TRBV29-1	CSAITSDPGELFF	TGCAGCGCTATTACTAGCGACCCCGGGGAGCTGTTTTTT
-	few	TRBJ2-6	TRBV15	CATSRGGLGAGANVLTF	TGTGCCACCAGCAGAGGAGGTTTAGGGGCTGGGGCCAACGTCCTGACTTTC
TRBD2	-	TRBJ2-7	TRBV5-1	CASSHRGTSRYEQYF	TGCGCCAGCAGCCACCGTGGGACTAGTCGCTACGAGCAGTACTTC
TRBD1	few	TRBJ1-5	TRBV19	CASSGGEDQPQHF	TGTGCCAGTTCAGGGGGCGAGGATCAGCCCCAGCATTTT
-	-	TRBJ2-7	TRBV7-8	CASSLGGNRLLEQYF	TGTGCCAGCAGCTTAGGAGGAAATCGGTTGTTAGAGCAGTACTTC
TRBD1	-	TRBJ2-4	TRBV7-2	CASSSRQGGSIQYF	TGTGCCAGCAGCTCGAGACAGGGGGGGAGCATTCAGTACTTC
-	-	TRBJ1-5	TRBV27	CASRLGGSNQPQHF	TGTGCCAGCAGATTAGGGGGGAGCAATCAGCCCCAGCATTTT
-	few	TRBJ2-1	TRBV11-2	CASSLRDYYNEQFF	TGTGCCAGCAGCTTACGAGACTACTACAATGAGCAGTTCTTC
-	few	TRBJ2-7	TRBV6-6	CASSYTAGYYEQYF	TGTGCCAGCAGTTACACGGCAGGCTATTACGAGCAGTACTTC
TRBD2	-	TRBJ2-7	TRBV24-1	CATSDRGGYEQYF	TGTGCCACCAGTGACCGGGGGGGCTACGAGCAGTACTTC
TRBD2	once	TRBJ2-7	TRBV12-3/TRBV12-4	CASSLTSGSSYNEQYF	TGTGCCAGCAGTTTGACCAGCGGGAGCTCCTACAATGAGCAGTACTTC